This TCR beta chain originates from a study of cytomegalovirus exposure and HLA in healthy donors. About this clone itself: The antigen remains unidentified.

This PCR relied on a set of 60 Vbeta primers and 13 Jbeta primers. Data came from immunoSEQ multiplex PCR; TCRdb stores just in-frame clones and leaves some out. Of about 190,000 clones in the sample, 78% were seen once. Study outcomes and limitations: A missense variant in DCLRE1C was later tied to TCR beta V- and J-gene trimming. Later analysis identified several of the most significant clusters that appeared linked to common viral pathogens. A prior analysis recorded that most TCR beta V segments were productive about 87% or about 30% of the time.

Germline CDR1 reads LNHDA; CDR2 reads SQIVND (reference sequence). V was pared by 4 bases and J by 0 bases, with 7 bases of the junction left unmatched. The CDR3 totals 16 residues. The TCR was taken from a woman under 40 in good health and CMV-seropositive. The chain employs TRBV19 and TRBJ1-1, with 8 positions matching TRBD1. The sample taken for sequencing was PBMCs. CDR3 DNA sequence: TGTGCCAGTAGTAGCCACCAGGGACAGGTGAACACTGAAGCTTTCTTT. The encoded protein is CASSSHQGQVNTEAFF.